This TCR beta chain was captured by sequencing in a study of T cells in Graves' hyperthyroidism and ophthalmopathy. On the basis of clinical symptoms, serum thyroxine and TRAb, thyroid ultrasound and orbital computed tomography, diagnoses were made. The germline gives CDR1 SQVTM, CDR2 ANQGSEA. The germline V and J ends were trimmed by 3 bases and 0 bases, with 11 bases remaining between them. The length of the CDR3 is 14 residues. This clonotype was detected a few times. The antigen is unknown. Points from the study as a whole: Most expanded thyroid clonotypes above 0.001 also appeared in blood. Stable hyperthyroidism was told apart from ophthalmopathy by a model built on 13 V-J features.

The CDR3 regions of TCR beta were amplified from RNA transcripts. When the TCR CDR3 underwent first-round RT-PCR, the HTBI primer set was used. MiXCR, run by TCRdb on the multiplex PCR reads, gives a single entry per CDR3 protein. In the table there are hundreds of thousands of distinct CDR3 sequences, roughly 40% of which are singletons. This clonotype was sampled from a man in his late teens or twenties with Graves' hyperthyroidism. The rearrangement links TRBV29-1 to TRBJ1-2; possibly TRBD1 for D (6 bases). Source material: blood. The CDR3 reads CSVDWDTTNYGYTF. The CDR3 DNA reads as TGCAGCGTTGACTGGGACACGACTAACTATGGCTACACCTTC. Using reference TRBV29-1 and TRBJ1-2 for the parts outside the CDR3, the full variable domain is SAVISQKPSRDICQRGTSLTIQCQVDSQVTMMFWYRQQPGQSLTLIATANQGSEATYESGFVIDKFPISRPNLTFSTLTVSNMSPEDSSIYLCSVDWDTTNYGYTFGSGTRLTVV.